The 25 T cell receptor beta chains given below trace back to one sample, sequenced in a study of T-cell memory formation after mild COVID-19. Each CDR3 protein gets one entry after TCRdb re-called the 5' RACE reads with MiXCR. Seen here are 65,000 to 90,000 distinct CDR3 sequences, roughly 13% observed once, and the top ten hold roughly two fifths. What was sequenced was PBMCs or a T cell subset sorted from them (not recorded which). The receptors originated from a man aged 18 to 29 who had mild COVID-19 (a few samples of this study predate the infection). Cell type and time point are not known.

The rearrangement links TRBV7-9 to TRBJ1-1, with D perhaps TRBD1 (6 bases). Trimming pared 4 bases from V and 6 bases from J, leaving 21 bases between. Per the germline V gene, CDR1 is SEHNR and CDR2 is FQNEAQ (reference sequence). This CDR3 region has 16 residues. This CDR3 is CASSSIDTGWGAEAFF. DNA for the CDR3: TGTGCCAGCAGCTCCATCGACACAGGGTGGGGGGCTGAAGCTTTCTTT.

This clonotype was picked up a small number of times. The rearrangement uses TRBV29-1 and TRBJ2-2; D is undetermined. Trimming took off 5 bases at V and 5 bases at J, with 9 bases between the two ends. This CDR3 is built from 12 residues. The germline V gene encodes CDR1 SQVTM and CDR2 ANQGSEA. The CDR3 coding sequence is TGCAGCGTTTCGAAGGGTACCGGGGAGCTGTTTTTT. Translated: CSVSKGTGELFF.

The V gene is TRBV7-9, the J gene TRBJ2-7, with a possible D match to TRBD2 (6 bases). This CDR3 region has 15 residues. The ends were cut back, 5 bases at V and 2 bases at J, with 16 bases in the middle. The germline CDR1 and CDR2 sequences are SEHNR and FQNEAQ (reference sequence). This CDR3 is CASSRLGRAAYEQYF. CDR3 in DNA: TGTGCCAGCAGCCGACTAGGAAGGGCCGCCTACGAGCAGTACTTC.

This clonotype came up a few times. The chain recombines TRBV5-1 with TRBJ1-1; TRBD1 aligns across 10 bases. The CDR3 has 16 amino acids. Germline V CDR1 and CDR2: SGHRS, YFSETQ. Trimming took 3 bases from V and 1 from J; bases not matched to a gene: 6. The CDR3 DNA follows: TGCGCCAGCAGCTCGGGACAGGGGCGGCCGAACACTGAAGCTTTCTTT. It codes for CASSSGQGRPNTEAFF.

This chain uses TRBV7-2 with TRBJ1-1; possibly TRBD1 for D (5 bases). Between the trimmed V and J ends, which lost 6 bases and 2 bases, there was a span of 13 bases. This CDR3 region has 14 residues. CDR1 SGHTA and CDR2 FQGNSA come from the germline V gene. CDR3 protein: CASREGRGNTEAFF. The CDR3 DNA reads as TGTGCCAGCAGGGAGGGAAGGGGTAACACTGAAGCTTTCTTT.

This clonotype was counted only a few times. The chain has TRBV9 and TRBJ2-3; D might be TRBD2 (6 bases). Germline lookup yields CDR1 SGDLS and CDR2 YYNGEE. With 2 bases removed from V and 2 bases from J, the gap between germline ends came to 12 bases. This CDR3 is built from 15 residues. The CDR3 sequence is CASSVPGGSTDTQYF. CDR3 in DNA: TGTGCCAGCAGCGTCCCCGGAGGGTCCACAGATACGCAGTATTTT.

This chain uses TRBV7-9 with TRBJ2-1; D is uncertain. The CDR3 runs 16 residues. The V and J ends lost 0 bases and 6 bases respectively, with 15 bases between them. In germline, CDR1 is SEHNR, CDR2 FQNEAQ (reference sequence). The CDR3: CASSLAPGGLSNEQFF. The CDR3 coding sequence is TGTGCCAGCAGCTTAGCGCCCGGTGGTCTCAGCAATGAGCAGTTCTTC. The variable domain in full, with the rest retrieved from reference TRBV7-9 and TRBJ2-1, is DTGVSQNPRHKITKRGQNVTFRCDPISEHNRLYWYRQTLGQGPEFLTYFQNEAQLEKSRLLSDRFSAERPKGSFSTLEIQRTEQGDSAMYLCASSLAPGGLSNEQFFGPGTRLTVL.

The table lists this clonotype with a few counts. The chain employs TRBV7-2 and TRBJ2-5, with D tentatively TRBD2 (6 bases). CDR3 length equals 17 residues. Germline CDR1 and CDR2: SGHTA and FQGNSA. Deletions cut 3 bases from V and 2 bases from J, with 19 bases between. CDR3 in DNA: TGTGCCAGCAGCTTCCTGCTCGTCGGGGGTGGGCAAGAGACCCAGTACTTC. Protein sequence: CASSFLLVGGGQETQYF.

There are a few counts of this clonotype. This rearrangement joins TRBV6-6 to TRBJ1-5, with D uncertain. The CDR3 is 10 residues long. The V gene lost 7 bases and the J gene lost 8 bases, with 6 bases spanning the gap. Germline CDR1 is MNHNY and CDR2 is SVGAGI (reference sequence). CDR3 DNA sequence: TGTGCCAGCAACATAGAGCCCCAGCATTTT. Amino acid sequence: CASNIEPQHF.

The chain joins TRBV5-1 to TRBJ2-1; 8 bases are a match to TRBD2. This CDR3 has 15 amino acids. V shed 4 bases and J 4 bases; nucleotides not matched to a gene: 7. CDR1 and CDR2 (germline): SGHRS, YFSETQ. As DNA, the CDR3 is TGCGCCAGCAGCCAACTAGCGGCAAATTACAATGAGCAGTTCTTC. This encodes CASSQLAANYNEQFF.

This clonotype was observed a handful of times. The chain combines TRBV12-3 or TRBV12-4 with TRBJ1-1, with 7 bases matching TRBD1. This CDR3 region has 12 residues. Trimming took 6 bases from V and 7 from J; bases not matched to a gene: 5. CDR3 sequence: CASSQAGGEAFF. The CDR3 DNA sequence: TGTGCCAGCAGCCAGGCAGGGGGTGAAGCTTTCTTT.

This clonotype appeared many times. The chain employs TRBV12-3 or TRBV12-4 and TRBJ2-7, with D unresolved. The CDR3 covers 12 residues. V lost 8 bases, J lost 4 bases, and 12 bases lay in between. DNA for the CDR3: TGTGCCAGCGCCAGTTTATCGTACGAGCAGTACTTC. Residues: CASASLSYEQYF.

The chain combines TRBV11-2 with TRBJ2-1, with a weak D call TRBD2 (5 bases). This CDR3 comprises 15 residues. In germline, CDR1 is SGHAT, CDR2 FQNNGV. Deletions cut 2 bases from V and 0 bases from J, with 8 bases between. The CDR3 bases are TGTGCCAGCAGCTTATCCGGGAACTCCTACAATGAGCAGTTCTTC. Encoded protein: CASSLSGNSYNEQFF. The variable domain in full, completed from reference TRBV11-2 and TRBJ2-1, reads EAGVAQSPRYKIIEKRQSVAFWCNPISGHATLYWYQQILGQGPKLLIQFQNNGVVDDSQLPKDRFSAERLKGVDSTLKIQPAKLEDSAVYLCASSLSGNSYNEQFFGPGTRLTVL.

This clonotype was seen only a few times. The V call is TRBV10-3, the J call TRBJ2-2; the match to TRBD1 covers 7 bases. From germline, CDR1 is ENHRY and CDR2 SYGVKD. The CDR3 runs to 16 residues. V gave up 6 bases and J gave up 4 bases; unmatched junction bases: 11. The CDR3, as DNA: TGTGCCATCAGACCTACCAGGGACAGTTCCACCGGGGAGCTGTTTTTT. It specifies CAIRPTRDSSTGELFF.

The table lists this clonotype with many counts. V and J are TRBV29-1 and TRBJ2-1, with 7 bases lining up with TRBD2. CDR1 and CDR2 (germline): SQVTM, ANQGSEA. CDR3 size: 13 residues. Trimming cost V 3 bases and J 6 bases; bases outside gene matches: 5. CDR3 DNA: TGCAGCGTTGATTTAGCGGGCGGCAATGAGCAGTTCTTC. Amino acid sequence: CSVDLAGGNEQFF.

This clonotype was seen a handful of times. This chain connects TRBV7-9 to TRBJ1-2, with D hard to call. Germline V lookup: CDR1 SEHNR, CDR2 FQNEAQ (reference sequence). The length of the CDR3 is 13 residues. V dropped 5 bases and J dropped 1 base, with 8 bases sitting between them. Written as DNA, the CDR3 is TGTGCCAGCAGCACGACAAGTAACTATGGCTACACCTTC. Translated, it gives CASSTTSNYGYTF.

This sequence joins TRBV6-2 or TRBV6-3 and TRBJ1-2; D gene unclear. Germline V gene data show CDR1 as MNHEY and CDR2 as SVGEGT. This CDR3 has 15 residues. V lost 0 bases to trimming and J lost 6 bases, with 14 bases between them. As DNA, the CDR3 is TGTGCCAGCAGTTACTCGGTTTTCAGCCAAGATGGCTACACCTTC. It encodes CASSYSVFSQDGYTF.

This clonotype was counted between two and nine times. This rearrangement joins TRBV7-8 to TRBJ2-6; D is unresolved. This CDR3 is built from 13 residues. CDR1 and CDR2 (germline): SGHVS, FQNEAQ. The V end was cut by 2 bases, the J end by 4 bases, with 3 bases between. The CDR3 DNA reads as TGTGCCAGCAGCTTACGAGGGGCCAACGTCCTGACTTTC. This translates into CASSLRGANVLTF.

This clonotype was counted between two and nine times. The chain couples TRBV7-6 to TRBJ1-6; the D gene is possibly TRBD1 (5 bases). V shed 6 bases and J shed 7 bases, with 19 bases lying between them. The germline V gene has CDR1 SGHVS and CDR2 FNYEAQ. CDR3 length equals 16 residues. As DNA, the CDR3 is TGTGCCAGCAGTCAAGCGGCCGGGACTCTAAATTCACCCCTCCACTTT. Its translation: CASSQAAGTLNSPLHF.

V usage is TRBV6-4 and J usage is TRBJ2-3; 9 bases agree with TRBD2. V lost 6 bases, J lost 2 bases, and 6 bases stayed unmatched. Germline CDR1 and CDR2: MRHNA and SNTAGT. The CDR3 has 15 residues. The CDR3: CASRARGGVTDTQYF. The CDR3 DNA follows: TGTGCCAGCAGGGCGCGGGGGGGTGTCACAGATACGCAGTATTTT.

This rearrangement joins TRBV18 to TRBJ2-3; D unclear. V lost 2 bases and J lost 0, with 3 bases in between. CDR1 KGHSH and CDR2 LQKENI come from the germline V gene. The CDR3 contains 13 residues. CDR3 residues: CASSPSSTDTQYF. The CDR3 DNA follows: TGTGCCAGCTCACCAAGCAGCACAGATACGCAGTATTTT.

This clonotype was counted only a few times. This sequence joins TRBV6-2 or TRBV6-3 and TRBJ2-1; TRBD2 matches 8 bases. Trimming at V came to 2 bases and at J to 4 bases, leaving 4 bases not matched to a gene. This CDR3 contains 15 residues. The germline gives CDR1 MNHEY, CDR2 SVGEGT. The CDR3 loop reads CASSYKSGGYNEQFF. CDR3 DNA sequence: TGTGCCAGCAGTTACAAATCGGGGGGGTACAATGAGCAGTTCTTC.

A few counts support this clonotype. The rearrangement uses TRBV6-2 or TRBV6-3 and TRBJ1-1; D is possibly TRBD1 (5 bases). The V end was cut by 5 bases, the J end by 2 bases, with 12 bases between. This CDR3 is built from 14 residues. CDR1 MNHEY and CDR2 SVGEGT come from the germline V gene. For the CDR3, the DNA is TGTGCCAGCAGTGGGTTGACAGATAACACTGAAGCTTTCTTT. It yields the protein CASSGLTDNTEAFF.

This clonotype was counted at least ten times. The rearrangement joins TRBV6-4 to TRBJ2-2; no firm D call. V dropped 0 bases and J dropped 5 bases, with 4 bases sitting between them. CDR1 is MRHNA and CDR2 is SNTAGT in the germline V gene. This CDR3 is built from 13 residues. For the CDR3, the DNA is TGTGCCAGCAGTGACTCGACTACCGGGGAGCTGTTTTTT. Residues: CASSDSTTGELFF.

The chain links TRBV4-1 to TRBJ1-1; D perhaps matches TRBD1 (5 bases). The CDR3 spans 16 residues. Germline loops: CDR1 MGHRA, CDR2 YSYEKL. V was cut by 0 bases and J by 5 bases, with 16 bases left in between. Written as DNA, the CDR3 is TGCGCCAGCAGCCAAGATCCGTTGGGACTTGGGACTGAAGCTTTCTTT. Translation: CASSQDPLGLGTEAFF.